This is a list of T cell receptor beta chains from one sample in a study of blood T cell repertoires in COVID-19. Clones were read by immunoSEQ multiplex PCR, and TCRdb kept only the in-frame ones, dropping some. The repertoire holds 150,000 to 200,000 clones, with 80% to 90% as singletons. Sequenced: peripheral blood. The source of these receptors is a man aged 60 to 75 with acute or convalescent COVID-19. Each CDR3 is given with its conserved first and last residue. A D gene is named only where the DNA matches it firmly. The size entry is marked missing in some rows and otherwise reads once, few, many or a size class.

V gene,J gene,CDR3 length,clone size,D gene,CDR3 DNA,CDR3 protein
TRBV6-5,TRBJ1-3,15,-,-,TGTGCCAGCAGTTACTCGACACCCTCTGGAAACACCATATATTTT,CASSYSTPSGNTIYF
TRBV9,TRBJ2-4,15,-,TRBD1,TGTGCCAGCAGCCCGAGACAGGGGAATGGAAACATTCAGTACTTC,CASSPRQGNGNIQYF
TRBV6-1,TRBJ1-2,14,-,TRBD1,TGTGCCAGCAGTGAAAAGGGGACAGTGAATGGCTACACCTTC,CASSEKGTVNGYTF
TRBV20-1,TRBJ2-5,16,-,TRBD2,TGCAGTGCTAGTGGACTAGCGGGAGGGCCCCAAGAGACCCAGTACTTC,CSASGLAGGPQETQYF
TRBV3-1/TRBV3-2,TRBJ1-2,14,-,-,TGTGCCAGCAGCCAAGGCACAGGAAGGAGTGGCTACACCTTC,CASSQGTGRSGYTF
TRBV6-4,TRBJ2-1,15,few,TRBD1,TGTGCCAGCAGACCGGAGCCAGGGGGATACAATGAGCAGTTCTTC,CASRPEPGGYNEQFF
TRBV5-6,TRBJ2-2,18,-,-,TGTGCCAGCAGCTCCTCGCCGGTAGGGGCCGCGAACACCGGGGAGCTGTTTTTT,CASSSSPVGAANTGELFF
TRBV9,TRBJ1-5,15,-,TRBD1,TGTGCCAGCGGGCGACAGGGGGATAGCAATCAGCCCCAGCATTTT,CASGRQGDSNQPQHF
TRBV5-1,TRBJ2-7,15,-,TRBD2,TGCGCCAGCAGCAACCCTAGCGGCCGCACCTACGAGCAGTACTTC,CASSNPSGRTYEQYF
TRBV19,TRBJ1-1,13,-,-,TGTGCCAGTAGTAACACAGGTACCACTGAAGCTTTCTTT,CASSNTGTTEAFF
TRBV11-2,TRBJ2-2,15,few,TRBD1,TGTGCCAGCAGCCGGACAGGGTCGGGCACCGGGGAGCTGTTTTTT,CASSRTGSGTGELFF
TRBV7-3,TRBJ2-2,14,-,-,TGTGCCAGCAGCCCCCGAGTGAACACCGGGGAGCTGTTTTTT,CASSPRVNTGELFF
TRBV10-1,TRBJ1-5,15,-,TRBD1,TGCGCCAGCAGTGAAAGGGACAGGCCGAATCAGCCCCAGCATTTT,CASSERDRPNQPQHF
TRBV3-1/TRBV3-2,TRBJ1-2,14,-,TRBD1,TGTGCCAGCAGCCAAGGGGGACAGGTTTATGGCTACACCTTC,CASSQGGQVYGYTF
TRBV21-1,TRBJ1-6,16,-,-,TGTGCCAGCAGCAAGGTCCGCAGGGAGGATGATTCACCCCTCCACTTT,CASSKVRREDDSPLHF
TRBV3-1/TRBV3-2,TRBJ1-1,14,once,TRBD1,TGTGCCAGCAGCCTTCGCGGGACAGGTGGAGAAGCTTTCTTT,CASSLRGTGGEAFF
TRBV3-1/TRBV3-2,TRBJ2-1,17,-,-,TGTGCCAGCAGCCCCCTAGGGACAAGCGGTCGTGGGGGCGGGCAGTTCTTC,CASSPLGTSGRGGGQFF
TRBV18,TRBJ1-5,14,-,TRBD1,TGTGCCAGCTCGTTTACAGGGGCGGTACAGCCCCAGCATTTT,CASSFTGAVQPQHF
TRBV4-1,TRBJ1-3,15,-,-,TGCGCCAGCAGCCTCTTAGGGGTGAGGGGAAACACCATATATTTT,CASSLLGVRGNTIYF
TRBV7-3,TRBJ1-1,13,-,TRBD1,TGTGCCAGCAGCGTAACCGGGACAGGGGAAGCTTTCTTT,CASSVTGTGEAFF
TRBV6-4,TRBJ1-2,11,few,-,TGTGCCAGCAGTCAGGGCTATGGCTACACCTTC,CASSQGYGYTF
TRBV7-2,TRBJ2-7,13,-,-,TGTGCCAGCAGCTTAGAGAGGGCCTACGAGCAGTACTTC,CASSLERAYEQYF
TRBV6-1,TRBJ1-3,16,-,TRBD1,TGTGCCAGCAGTCAAGGGACAGGGAGGCCTGGAAACACCATATATTTT,CASSQGTGRPGNTIYF
TRBV11-2,TRBJ2-1,14,-,-,TGTGCCAGCAGCTTGGGGTCAGGGAGGAATGAGCAGTTCTTC,CASSLGSGRNEQFF
TRBV5-1,TRBJ1-2,14,-,-,TGCGCCAGCAGCCCGAATACGTCTGGGCGTGGCTACACCTTC,CASSPNTSGRGYTF
TRBV19,TRBJ2-1,13,-,TRBD1,TGTGCCAGCCGGGACAGGGGTGACAATGAGCAGTTCTTC,CASRDRGDNEQFF
TRBV23-1,TRBJ2-7,13,-,-,TGCGCCAGCAGTCGACGACAATCCTACGAGCAGTACTTC,CASSRRQSYEQYF
TRBV6-5,TRBJ1-5,12,-,-,TGTGCCAGCAGTTTCCAGGGTCAGCCCCAGCATTTT,CASSFQGQPQHF
TRBV28,TRBJ2-7,15,-,-,TGTGCCAGCAGTCCGCTTAGTGGGAGCCTCCACGAGCAGTACTTC,CASSPLSGSLHEQYF
TRBV7-3,TRBJ1-3,13,-,TRBD1,TGTGCCAGCTCCTCAGGGGGAGGAAACACCATATATTTT,CASSSGGGNTIYF
TRBV9,TRBJ2-1,18,-,TRBD2,TGTGCCAGCAGCCCACGCACTAGCGGGAGGGCCCGCTACAATGAGCAGTTCTTC,CASSPRTSGRARYNEQFF
TRBV24-1,TRBJ2-3,15,-,-,TGTGCCACCAGTGACGCAGGGGCGAGCACAGATACGCAGTATTTT,CATSDAGASTDTQYF
TRBV6-5,TRBJ1-2,14,-,TRBD1,TGTGCCAGCAGTTATTCGCAGGGGGTCTATGGCTACACCTTC,CASSYSQGVYGYTF
TRBV2,TRBJ1-5,14,-,TRBD1,TGTGCCAGCAGTGAGGGGACAGGGGGCCAGCCCCAGCATTTT,CASSEGTGGQPQHF
TRBV6-5,TRBJ1-3,14,-,-,TGTGCCAGCAGTTTTGGGGCGAGTGGAAACACCATATATTTT,CASSFGASGNTIYF
TRBV10-3,TRBJ2-2,15,once,TRBD1,TGTGCCATCGGAACGGGACAGGGGAACACCGGGGAGCTGTTTTTT,CAIGTGQGNTGELFF
TRBV27,TRBJ1-5,14,few,TRBD1,TGTGCCAGCAGTCGGACAGGGGGCAGGCAGCCCCAGCATTTT,CASSRTGGRQPQHF
TRBV9,TRBJ1-2,15,-,-,TGTGCCAGCAGCCCTCACACGGGGGACGGCTATGGCTACACCTTC,CASSPHTGDGYGYTF
TRBV30,TRBJ1-2,13,-,TRBD1,TGTGCCTGGAGAGTGACAGGGACGCATGGCTACACCTTC,CAWRVTGTHGYTF
TRBV13,TRBJ2-3,15,-,TRBD2,TGTGCCAGCAGCTTGATAGCGGGAGGGCCAGATACGCAGTATTTT,CASSLIAGGPDTQYF
TRBV29-1,TRBJ2-4,14,-,TRBD2,TGCAGCGTTGAGCCATATAGCGGGAAAGACATTCAGTACTTC,CSVEPYSGKDIQYF
TRBV28,TRBJ1-6,17,-,TRBD1,TGTGCCAGCGGCCCAGGATGGGGGGACAGCCCGAATTCACCCCTCCACTTT,CASGPGWGDSPNSPLHF
TRBV28,TRBJ2-1,16,-,TRBD2,TGTGCCAGCAGTCTCCGTGGGACTAGCGTATACAATGAGCAGTTCTTC,CASSLRGTSVYNEQFF
TRBV5-5,TRBJ2-3,14,-,-,TGTGCCAGCAGCTTGAGACAGATCACAGATACGCAGTATTTT,CASSLRQITDTQYF
TRBV23-1,TRBJ1-5,19,-,-,TGCGCCAGCAGTTTACACAGGCCAGCTCCTTCTCTAAGCAATCAGCCCCAGCATTTT,CASSLHRPAPSLSNQPQHF
TRBV6-5,TRBJ1-5,16,-,-,TGTGCCAGCAGCTACTTGGGTGGGGGCGATAATCAGCCCCAGCATTTT,CASSYLGGGDNQPQHF
TRBV7-8,TRBJ1-2,14,-,-,TGTGCCAGCAGCTTAGCGGACAGTAACTATGGCTACACCTTC,CASSLADSNYGYTF
TRBV7-3,TRBJ2-5,13,once,-,TGTGCCAGCAGCTTCGGGATAAGGGAGACCCAGTACTTC,CASSFGIRETQYF
TRBV2,TRBJ2-1,14,-,TRBD2,TGTGCCAGCAGGACTAGCGGGAGTGGCAATGAGCAGTTCTTC,CASRTSGSGNEQFF
TRBV3-1/TRBV3-2,TRBJ1-6,15,-,TRBD1,TGTGCCAGCAGCCCGGGACAGGGTCTAACTTCACCCCTCCACTTT,CASSPGQGLTSPLHF
TRBV15,TRBJ2-2,17,few,-,TGTGCCACCAGCAGAGTTATCGCCAGATGGAACACCGGGGAGCTGTTTTTT,CATSRVIARWNTGELFF
TRBV27,TRBJ1-6,15,-,TRBD1,TGTGCCAGCAGTTGGGGACAGGGGCTTAATTCACCCCTCCACTTT,CASSWGQGLNSPLHF
TRBV6-5,TRBJ1-4,15,-,-,TGTGCCAGCAGCGACCCGGGTTGGGAAGAGGGAAAACTGTTTTTT,CASSDPGWEEGKLFF
TRBV4-1,TRBJ2-5,17,-,-,TGCGCCAGCAGCCCAGGGCAGGGAGGCCGGCGGGGTGAGACCCAGTACTTC,CASSPGQGGRRGETQYF
TRBV5-1,TRBJ1-1,14,-,-,TGCGCCAGCAGCCTCTCAGCGGTGAACACTGAAGCTTTCTTT,CASSLSAVNTEAFF
TRBV27,TRBJ1-6,14,-,TRBD1,TGTGCCAGCAGTACGGACAGGGAAGCTTCACCCCTCCACTTT,CASSTDREASPLHF
TRBV7-2,TRBJ2-1,15,-,-,TGTGCCAGCAGCTTATTGGGGGGACGGTACAATGAGCAGTTCTTC,CASSLLGGRYNEQFF
TRBV19,TRBJ1-5,16,-,TRBD1,TGTGCCAGTAGTAGGGACCGGACAGGGATCAATCAGCCCCAGCATTTT,CASSRDRTGINQPQHF